The present TCR beta chain was sequenced within a study of T cell repertoires in cytomegalovirus infection. Study details: Selected CMV epitopes included recently identified HLA-C-restricted ones as well as well-studied HLA-B-restricted ones. Carrying CMV and the relevant HLA type showed in public TCR beta signatures.

TCRdb re-derived calls from the reads in MiXCR, one entry per CDR3 protein. Of about 900,000 distinct CDR3 sequences listed, around 32% are singletons. This clonotype turned up a few times. What it recognizes is unknown. Study conclusions and caveats: Summed public TCR beta family frequency identified CMV carriers bearing the relevant HLA. It was HLA-C-restricted CMV-specific TCR beta clonotypes that dominated the response ex vivo.

This receptor was identified in a human donor in good health (CMV status not recorded). Some clones in this sample may be carry-over from other donors' samples. This specimen consisted of cultured CD8+ T cells from PBMCs, obtained from culture after CMV antigen stimulation.

The CDR3 bases are TGTGCCAGCAGTGTGCCGGGCCTTAATGAAAAACTGTTTTTT. This translates into CASSVPGLNEKLFF. The chain has TRBV6-1 and TRBJ1-4; D unresolved. Trimming removed 4 bases from V and 4 bases from J, with 10 bases in between. The CDR3 has 14 amino acids. In germline, CDR1 is MNHNS, CDR2 SASEGT.